The 15 T cell receptor beta chains in this list originate from one sample, sequenced in a study of T cell changes during pregnancy in multiple sclerosis. Here immunoSEQ multiplex PCR was the method, and the copy in TCRdb shows in-frame clones only, minus some. Seen here are tens of thousands of clones, roughly nine tenths observed once, and the top ten hold about 0.37%. The input for sequencing was CD4+ T cells from peripheral blood mononuclear cells, taken before pregnancy. The receptors originated from a female donor with multiple sclerosis, enrolled in a pregnancy study.

The chain uses TRBV6-4 and TRBJ2-3; D may be TRBD1 (6 bases). This CDR3 contains 14 residues. Germline CDR1 is MRHNA and CDR2 is SNTAGT. Trimming took 2 bases from V and 3 from J, leaving 9 bases between them. The CDR3 region has the DNA TGTGCCAGCAGTGACAGGGGGAGTACAGATACGCAGTATTTT. It is translated as CASSDRGSTDTQYF.

The V and J genes are TRBV5-1 and TRBJ2-1, with 10 bases lining up with TRBD2. Germline CDR1 reads SGHRS; CDR2 reads YFSETQ. This CDR3 contains 15 residues. The J segment lost 7 bases and the V segment lost 0 bases, leaving 4 bases of the junction unmatched. CDR3 sequence: CASSLVLAGENEQFF. The CDR3 DNA follows: TGCGCCAGCAGCTTGGTCCTAGCGGGAGAGAATGAGCAGTTCTTC.

The chain has TRBV11-2 and TRBJ2-3; 8 nucleotides agree with TRBD2. The junction had 5 bases not matched to a gene; V was cut back by 5 bases and J by 7 bases. Germline V gives CDR1 SGHAT, CDR2 FQNNGV. This CDR3 has 13 amino acids. The CDR3: CASSPSGSYTQYF. CDR3 in DNA: TGTGCCAGCAGCCCGAGCGGGAGCTATACGCAGTATTTT.

The count of this clone is one. CDR3 sequence reads: CASSATKYEQYF. The CDR3 bases are TGTGCCAGCAGCGCGACTAAATACGAGCAGTACTTC. V usage is TRBV2 and J usage is TRBJ2-7; possibly TRBD2 for D (5 bases). Germline V gives CDR1 SNHLY, CDR2 FYNNEI. This CDR3 is built from 12 residues. Deletions cut 6 bases from V and 4 bases from J, with 10 bases between. Looking up the rest from reference TRBV2 and TRBJ2-7 gives the full variable domain: EPEVTQTPSHQVTQMGQEVILRCVPISNHLYFYWYRQILGQKVEFLVSFYNNEISEKSEIFDDQFSVERPDGSNFTLKIRSTKLEDSAMYFCASSATKYEQYFGPGTRLTVT.

The genes are TRBV18 and TRBJ2-3, with TRBD2 as a possible D gene (5 bases). This CDR3 has 14 residues. V was clipped by 3 bases and J by 6 bases, with 13 bases between them. Germline V lookup: CDR1 KGHSH, CDR2 LQKENI. CDR3 region: CASSPRPGGDTQYF. The CDR3 DNA reads TGTGCCAGCTCACCTAGGCCTGGCGGGGATACGCAGTATTTT.

This sequence joins TRBV4-3 and TRBJ2-7; TRBD2 might be the D (6 bases). The germline CDR1 and CDR2 sequences are LGHNA and YSLEER. Between the trimmed V and J ends, which lost 0 bases and 1 base, there was a span of 7 bases. The CDR3 runs 14 residues. This CDR3 reads CASSQEAGSYEQYF. The CDR3 DNA is TGCGCCAGCAGCCAAGAGGCGGGGTCCTACGAGCAGTACTTC.

DNA of the CDR3: TGTGCCAGCAGTGAGGGACTAGCGGGAGGGGGCAATGAGCAGTTCTTC. Translated, it gives CASSEGLAGGGNEQFF. The chain uses TRBV6-1 and TRBJ2-1, with TRBD2 identical over 16 bases. V lost 3 bases, J lost 6 bases, and 2 bases stayed unmatched. This CDR3 has 16 residues. Per germline, CDR1 MNHNS and CDR2 SASEGT.

Only one count was recorded for this clone. This chain uses TRBV5-8 with TRBJ2-7; no clear D. With 5 bases removed from V and 4 bases from J, the gap between germline ends came to 13 bases. This CDR3 has 13 residues. The germline gives CDR1 SGHTS, CDR2 YDEGEE. In DNA form, the CDR3 reads TGTGCCAGCAGGTCGGGTCGTTCTTACGAGCAGTACTTC. It yields the protein CASRSGRSYEQYF.

The chain couples TRBV7-6 to TRBJ1-2; D might be TRBD1 (5 bases). Trimming shortened V by 3 bases and J by 4 bases, and 27 bases separated the two germline ends. CDR1 and CDR2 (germline): SGHVS, FNYEAQ. The CDR3 has 19 residues. As DNA, the CDR3 is TGTGCCAGCAGCTTGTATACAGGCAGAGAGGTGCCCCTAACCTATGGCTACACCTTC. It yields the protein CASSLYTGREVPLTYGYTF. The entire variable domain, with the rest obtained from reference TRBV7-6 and TRBJ1-2, is as follows: GAGVSQSPRYKVTKRGQDVALRCDPISGHVSLYWYRQALGQGPEFLTYFNYEAQQDKSGLPNDRFSAERPEGSISTLTIQRTEQRDSAMYRCASSLYTGREVPLTYGYTFGSGTRLTVV.

The rearrangement links TRBV6-5 to TRBJ1-3, with 7 bases matching TRBD1. The trim removed 7 bases at V and 1 base at J, leaving 7 bases unmatched. Per the germline V gene, CDR1 is MNHEY and CDR2 is SVGAGI. The CDR3 covers 15 residues. The CDR3 reads CASTQDRVSGNTIYF. The DNA of the CDR3 is TGTGCCAGCACCCAAGACAGGGTATCTGGAAACACCATATATTTT.

This chain joins TRBV4-3 and TRBJ2-2, with 9 bases fitting TRBD2. The CDR3 consists of 17 residues. The V gene end was trimmed by 1 base and the J gene end by 0 bases; junction bases not matched to a gene: 3. Germline CDR1 is LGHNA and CDR2 is YSLEER. The CDR3 is CASSQALAGPNTGELFF. For the CDR3, the DNA is TGCGCCAGCAGCCAAGCGCTAGCGGGGCCGAACACCGGGGAGCTGTTTTTT.

The gene calls are TRBV7-2 and TRBJ2-7, with TRBD2 matching 9 bases. With V trimmed by 6 bases and J by 7 bases, 7 bases remained unmatched. Germline CDR1 SGHTA, CDR2 FQGNSA. The CDR3 extends over 13 amino acids. In DNA form, the CDR3 reads TGTGCCAGCAGTTGGCCTAGCGGGATAGAGCAGTACTTC. Amino acids: CASSWPSGIEQYF. The full variable domain, with the rest looked up from reference TRBV7-2 and TRBJ2-7, is GAGVSQSPSNKVTEKGKDVELRCDPISGHTALYWYRQSLGQGLEFLIYFQGNSAPDKSGLPSDRFSAERTGGSVSTLTIQRTQQEDSAVYLCASSWPSGIEQYFGPGTRLTVT.

This clone was found once. The chain couples TRBV9 to TRBJ1-2; 7 bases fit TRBD1. The V gene's germline CDR1 is SGDLS and CDR2 YYNGEE. V lost 3 bases and J lost 6; bases outside the gene matches: 23. This CDR3 has 19 amino acids. The CDR3 sequence is CASSDGARPRDSKKNGYTF. CDR3 in DNA: TGTGCCAGCAGCGACGGGGCGCGCCCCCGGGACAGTAAGAAAAATGGCTACACCTTC.

V is TRBV6-5 and J is TRBJ1-3; D uncertain. The V and J ends lost 3 bases and 5 bases respectively, with 8 bases between them. The V gene's germline CDR1 is MNHEY and CDR2 SVGAGI. This CDR3 contains 13 residues. The CDR3 sequence: CASSYRERNTIYF. CDR3 in DNA: TGTGCCAGCAGTTATAGGGAGAGAAACACCATATATTTT.

This chain uses TRBV28 with TRBJ1-1; D is uncertain. CDR1 and CDR2 from the germline V gene are MDHEN and SYDVKM. This CDR3 spans 11 amino acids. V was clipped by 2 bases and J by 5 bases, with 3 bases between them. The CDR3 sequence is CASSLRTEAFF. CDR3 DNA sequence: TGTGCCAGCAGTTTACGGACTGAAGCTTTCTTT.